This T cell receptor beta chain was identified in a study of cytomegalovirus exposure and HLA in healthy donors. At the level of the study: Among approximately 390 genotyped donors, around 80% fell in the Caucasian-associated ancestry cluster. Study-wide points: Specificity for CMV antigens was confirmed in vitro for a few of the CMV-associated chains. It was taken for granted in presence/absence analyses that sequencing depth across donors was roughly uniform.

Trimming took 5 bases from V and 2 from J; bases not matched to a gene: 5. This CDR3 region has 15 residues. Germline CDR1 is WSHSY and CDR2 is SAAADI. Notes on this clone: Its antigen is not identified.

It was with 60 Vbeta and 13 Jbeta primers that the PCR ran. Original analysis: It was a later analysis that counted about 80 million unique TCR beta chains, of which roughly 10 million were shared. Measured with immunoSEQ multiplex PCR; TCRdb has only the in-frame clones, and not every one. V, J and clone size are those of that table, while D and trimming were read from the DNA. This table has about 160,000 clones, 80% appearing once. The V call is TRBV10-2, the J call TRBJ2-7, with 11 bases that match TRBD2. The sequence came from a man aged 30-40 years in good health and CMV-seronegative. The sequenced material came from PBMCs. The DNA for the CDR3 is TGCGCCAGCAGTTTCGAGACTAGCGGGACCTACGAGCAGTACTTC. Protein: CASSFETSGTYEQYF.